The 5 T cell receptor beta chains below come from one sample, sequenced in a study of blood T cell repertoires in COVID-19. Produced via immunoSEQ multiplex PCR; TCRdb's table is partial and in-frame only. The data show about 97,000 clones, with about 89% seen just once and roughly 21% held by the top ten. The sequenced material came from peripheral blood. These receptors originate from a human donor in a cohort sampled during active COVID-19.

V and J are TRBV7-3 and TRBJ2-7; 11 bases map to TRBD2. After removal of 5 bases from V and 8 bases from J, the junction contained 8 bases not matched to a gene. Per the germline V gene, CDR1 is SGHTA and CDR2 is FQGTGA. The CDR3 length is 14 residues. The DNA of the CDR3 is TGTGCCAGCAGCACCGGACTAGCGGGCGCGCAGCAGTACTTC. This gives the protein CASSTGLAGAQQYF.

V is TRBV7-2 and J is TRBJ2-5; 10 bases are shared with TRBD1. Trimming took 5 bases from V and 4 from J; bases not matched to a gene: 10. CDR3 length: 16 amino acids. Per germline, CDR1 SGHTA and CDR2 FQGNSA. This chain's CDR3 is CASSINSGTGVETQYF. The CDR3 nucleotides are TGTGCCAGCAGCATAAATTCCGGGACAGGGGTAGAGACCCAGTACTTC. Supplemented by reference TRBV7-2 and TRBJ2-5, the full variable domain reads GAGVSQSPSNKVTEKGKDVELRCDPISGHTALYWYRQSLGQGLEFLIYFQGNSAPDKSGLPSDRFSAERTGGSVSTLTIQRTQQEDSAVYLCASSINSGTGVETQYFGPGTRLLVL.

This chain uses TRBV6-5 with TRBJ2-1; a weak D match, TRBD2 (6 bases). The CDR3 is made up of 13 amino acids. V lost 6 bases, J lost 8 bases, and 14 bases lay in between. The germline gives CDR1 MNHEY, CDR2 SVGAGI. The CDR3 region has the DNA TGTGCCAGCAGACGCAGCGGGCGCGATGAGCAGTTCTTC. As protein: CASRRSGRDEQFF.

Remarks on this clone: Other DNA sequences from this sample encode an identical CDR3 as well. This sequence joins TRBV7-3 and TRBJ2-7, with 10 bases matching TRBD2. This CDR3 has 15 amino acids. Per the germline V gene, CDR1 is SGHTA and CDR2 is FQGTGA. The V gene end was trimmed by 2 bases and the J gene end by 2 bases; junction bases not matched to a gene: 3. CDR3 sequence: CASSLSSGRAYEQYF. Here the CDR3 DNA reads TGTGCCAGCAGCTTATCAAGCGGGAGGGCCTACGAGCAGTACTTC.

The chain uses TRBV19 and TRBJ1-1; D remains unclear. V lost 4 bases, J lost 2 bases, and 14 bases lay in between. The CDR3 loop spans 15 amino acids. From germline, CDR1 is LNHDA and CDR2 SQIVND (reference sequence). The CDR3 loop reads CASSTGVPENTEAFF. The CDR3 coding sequence is TGTGCCAGTAGTACCGGAGTACCGGAAAACACTGAAGCTTTCTTT.